This T cell receptor (beta chain) appears in the sequencing data of a study of blood T cell repertoires in COVID-19. The CDR3 is 14 amino acids. Trimming removed 10 bases at V and 5 bases at J, with 18 bases between. Looked up from germline, CDR1 is MDHEN and CDR2 is SYDVKM. Across roughly 25 US areas, participants ranged in age from about 18 to 90 years. The assay was immunoSEQ multiplex PCR, and TCRdb's table has in-frame clones only and misses some. The table records 210,000 or so clones, 83% of them present only once. The gene calls are TRBV28 and TRBJ2-1, with a possible D match to TRBD1 (6 bases). Sequenced material: PBMCs or T cells enriched from blood (not recorded which). The source is a woman in her fifties or sixties who had been exposed to COVID-19. As DNA, the CDR3 is TGTGCCACCACCTTTGGGACAAGAAACAATGAGCAGTTCTTC. Translated: CATTFGTRNNEQFF.